Shown below are 13 T cell receptor beta chains from a single sample sequenced in a study of blood T cell repertoires in COVID-19. Repertoires were generated with immunoSEQ multiplex PCR, while TCRdb's copy carries only in-frame clones and drops some. The sample has a few hundred thousand clones, around 87% seen once. The specimen sequenced was PBMCs or T cells enriched from blood (not recorded which). These receptors came from a man between 18 and 35 years old who had recovered from COVID-19.

The chain employs TRBV30 and TRBJ2-4; 9 nucleotides agree with TRBD2. The junction had 11 bases not matched to a gene; V was cut back by 1 base and J by 1 base. Looked up from germline, CDR1 is GTSNPN and CDR2 is SVGIG (reference sequence). This CDR3 region has 18 residues. CDR3: CAWSGGEPSGKAKNIQYF. CDR3 coding DNA: TGTGCCTGGAGTGGGGGGGAACCTAGCGGGAAGGCCAAAAACATTCAGTACTTC.

V usage is TRBV19 and J usage is TRBJ2-1; weak D call: TRBD2 (5 bases). The V gene's germline CDR1 is LNHDA and CDR2 SQIVND (reference sequence). This CDR3 is built from 12 residues. V lost 6 bases to trimming and J lost 7 bases, with 10 bases between them. Here the CDR3 DNA reads TGTGCCAGTAGCCGGGGAGCTAATGAGCAGTTCTTC. It specifies CASSRGANEQFF.

This chain connects TRBV7-9 to TRBJ2-1, with TRBD2 matching over 9 bases. This CDR3 is built from 16 residues. Trimming at V came to 2 bases and at J to 5 bases, leaving 7 bases not matched to a gene. CDR1 SEHNR and CDR2 FQNEAQ come from the germline V gene (reference sequence). The CDR3: CASSLTLAGRHNEQFF. DNA of the CDR3: TGTGCCAGCAGCTTAACTCTAGCGGGAAGGCACAATGAGCAGTTCTTC.

V and J are TRBV12-5 and TRBJ2-1; 7 bases match TRBD1. V was pared by 1 base and J by 4 bases, with 4 bases of the junction left unmatched. Germline lookup yields CDR1 LGHNT and CDR2 FRNRAP. The CDR3 runs to 15 residues. CDR3 in amino acids: CASGLGQGPYNEQFF. Here the CDR3 DNA reads TGTGCTAGTGGTTTGGGACAGGGACCGTACAATGAGCAGTTCTTC.

A few counts support this clone. This chain connects TRBV7-9 to TRBJ2-7; the D gene is possibly TRBD1 (6 bases). V was pared by 3 bases and J by 0 bases, with 12 bases between. Germline CDR1 reads SEHNR; CDR2 reads FQNEAQ (reference sequence). CDR3 length: 15 amino acids. In DNA form, the CDR3 reads TGTGCCAGCAGCTTGGGACAAAACCCCTCCTACGAGCAGTACTTC. Its translation: CASSLGQNPSYEQYF. Variable domain in full (rest from reference TRBV7-9 and TRBJ2-7): DTGVSQNPRHKITKRGQNVTFRCDPISEHNRLYWYRQTLGQGPEFLTYFQNEAQLEKSRLLSDRFSAERPKGSFSTLEIQRTEQGDSAMYLCASSLGQNPSYEQYFGPGTRLTVT.

The rearrangement links TRBV10-3 to TRBJ2-6; 12 bases line up with TRBD1. Trimming at V came to 11 bases and at J to 4 bases, leaving 9 bases not matched to a gene. CDR3 size: 16 residues. Germline V gene sequence: CDR1 ENHRY, CDR2 SYGVKD. This CDR3 reads CAVSGTGGSGANVLTF. The CDR3 bases are TGTGCCGTCTCCGGGACAGGGGGCTCCGGGGCCAACGTCCTGACTTTC.

The V and J genes are TRBV6-6 and TRBJ2-1, with TRBD2 matching over 12 bases. Germline CDR1 reads MNHNY; CDR2 reads SVGAGI (reference sequence). J gave up 8 bases and V 5 bases, and 13 bases lay outside the gene matches. CDR3 length equals 17 residues. CDR3 in amino acids: CASSPLGLAGLSDEQFF. In DNA form, the CDR3 reads TGTGCCAGCAGTCCTTTGGGACTAGCGGGTCTTTCGGATGAGCAGTTCTTC.

In this sample, this clone turned up once. The V gene is TRBV3-1 (or the pseudogene TRBV3-2), the J gene TRBJ1-6; D gene uncertain. V was pared by 1 base and J by 0 bases, with 10 bases between. CDR1 is LGHDT, CDR2 YNNKEL, per germline (reference sequence). CDR3 length: 17 residues. In DNA form, the CDR3 reads TGTGCCAGCAGCCAAGTTAGCCAGAGCTCCTATAATTCACCCCTCCACTTT. This gives the protein CASSQVSQSSYNSPLHF.

The genes are TRBV28 and TRBJ2-3, with 7 bases identical to TRBD1. Germline V CDR1 and CDR2: MDHEN, SYDVKM. After removal of 6 bases from V and 2 bases from J, the junction contained 5 bases not matched to a gene. The CDR3 extends over 14 amino acids. The CDR3 DNA sequence: TGTGCCAGCAGGGTACAGGGGCACACAGATACGCAGTATTTT. This codes for CASRVQGHTDTQYF.

The genes are TRBV3-1 (or the pseudogene TRBV3-2) and TRBJ2-6, with unresolved D. Germline CDR1 is LGHDT and CDR2 is YNNKEL (reference sequence). The CDR3 sequence is 15 residues long. V shed 5 bases and J shed 1 base, with 9 bases lying between them. CDR3 coding DNA: TGTGCCAGCAGCTACTGGTTATCTGGGGCCAACGTCCTGACTTTC. Its protein product is CASSYWLSGANVLTF.

The rearrangement uses TRBV5-1 and TRBJ1-2; 8 bases align to TRBD1. CDR3 size: 15 residues. Trimming took 3 bases from V and 3 from J; bases not matched to a gene: 7. The germline CDR1 and CDR2 sequences are SGHRS and YFSETQ. In nucleotides, the CDR3 is TGCGCCAGCAGCTACACCGGGACAGGTGACTATGGCTACACCTTC. Its translation is CASSYTGTGDYGYTF.

The chain is built from TRBV11-2 and TRBJ2-7; D is perhaps TRBD2 (5 bases). Trimming shortened V by 0 bases and J by 6 bases, and 9 bases separated the two germline ends. The CDR3 spans 13 residues. Germline V lookup: CDR1 SGHAT, CDR2 FQNNGV. CDR3 bases: TGTGCCAGCAGCTTAGATGTTGGAGGCGAGCAGTACTTC. Protein: CASSLDVGGEQYF.

The chain employs TRBV5-6 and TRBJ2-7; perhaps TRBD2 as D (5 bases). The CDR3 has 14 residues. V lost 0 bases, J lost 2 bases, and 9 bases lay in between. Germline V gene sequence: CDR1 SGHDT, CDR2 YYEEEE. CDR3 DNA sequence: TGTGCCAGCAGCTTGGACCGGGGTACCTACGAGCAGTACTTC. Amino acids: CASSLDRGTYEQYF.